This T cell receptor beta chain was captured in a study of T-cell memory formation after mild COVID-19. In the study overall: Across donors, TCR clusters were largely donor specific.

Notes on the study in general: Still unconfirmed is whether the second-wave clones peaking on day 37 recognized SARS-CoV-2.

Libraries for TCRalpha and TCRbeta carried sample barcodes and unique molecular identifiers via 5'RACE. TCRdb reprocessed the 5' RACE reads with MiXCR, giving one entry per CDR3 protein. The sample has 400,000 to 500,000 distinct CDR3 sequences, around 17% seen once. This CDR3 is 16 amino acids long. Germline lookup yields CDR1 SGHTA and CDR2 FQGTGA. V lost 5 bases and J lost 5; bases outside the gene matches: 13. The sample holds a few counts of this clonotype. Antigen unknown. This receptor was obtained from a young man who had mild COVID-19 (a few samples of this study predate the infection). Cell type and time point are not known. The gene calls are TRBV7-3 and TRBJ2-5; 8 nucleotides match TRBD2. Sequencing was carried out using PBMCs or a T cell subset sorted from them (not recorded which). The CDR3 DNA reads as TGTGCCAGCAGCGCCACTTCTACGGGGGGGGCTGAGACCCAGTACTTC. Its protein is CASSATSTGGAETQYF.